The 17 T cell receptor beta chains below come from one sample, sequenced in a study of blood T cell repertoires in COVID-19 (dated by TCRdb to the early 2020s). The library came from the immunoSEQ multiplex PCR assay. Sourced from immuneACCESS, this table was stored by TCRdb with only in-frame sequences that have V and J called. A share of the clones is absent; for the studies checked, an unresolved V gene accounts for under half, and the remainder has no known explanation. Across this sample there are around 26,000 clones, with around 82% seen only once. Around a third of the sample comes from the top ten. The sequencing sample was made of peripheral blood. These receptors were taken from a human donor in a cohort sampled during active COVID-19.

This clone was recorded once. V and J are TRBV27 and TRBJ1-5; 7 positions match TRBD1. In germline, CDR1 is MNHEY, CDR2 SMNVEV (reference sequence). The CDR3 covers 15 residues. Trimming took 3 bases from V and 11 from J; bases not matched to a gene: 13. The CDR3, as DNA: TGTGCCAGCAGTTTTGGACAGGCCTCCCGGAGTTCCCAGCATTTT. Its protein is CASSFGQASRSSQHF.

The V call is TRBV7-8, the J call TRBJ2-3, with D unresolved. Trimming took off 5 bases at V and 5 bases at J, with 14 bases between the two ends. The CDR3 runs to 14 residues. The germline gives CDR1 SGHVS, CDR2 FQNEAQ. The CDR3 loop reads CASSRTANEDTQYF. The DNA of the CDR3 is TGTGCCAGCAGCCGAACAGCAAACGAAGATACGCAGTATTTT. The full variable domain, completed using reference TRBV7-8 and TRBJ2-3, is GAGVSQSPRYKVAKRGQDVALRCDPISGHVSLFWYQQALGQGPEFLTYFQNEAQLDKSGLPSDRFFAERPEGSVSTLKIQRTQQEDSAVYLCASSRTANEDTQYFGPGTRLTVL.

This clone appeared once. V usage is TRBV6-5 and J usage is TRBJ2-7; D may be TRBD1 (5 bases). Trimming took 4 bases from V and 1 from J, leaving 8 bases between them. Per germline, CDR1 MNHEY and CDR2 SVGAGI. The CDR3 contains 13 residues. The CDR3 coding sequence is TGTGCCAGCAGTTTGACAGCATCCTACGAGCAGTACTTC. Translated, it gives CASSLTASYEQYF.

CDR3 in amino acids: CASSTRQPPYEQYF. CDR3 bases: TGTGCCAGCAGCACCAGACAGCCGCCCTACGAGCAGTACTTC. The chain couples TRBV7-2 to TRBJ2-7; weak D call: TRBD1 (5 bases). V shed 5 bases and J shed 2 bases, with 13 bases lying between them. The germline CDR1 and CDR2 sequences are SGHTA and FQGNSA. The CDR3 totals 14 residues. The entire variable domain, with the rest obtained from reference TRBV7-2 and TRBJ2-7, is as follows: GAGVSQSPSNKVTEKGKDVELRCDPISGHTALYWYRQSLGQGLEFLIYFQGNSAPDKSGLPSDRFSAERTGGSVSTLTIQRTQQEDSAVYLCASSTRQPPYEQYFGPGTRLTVT.

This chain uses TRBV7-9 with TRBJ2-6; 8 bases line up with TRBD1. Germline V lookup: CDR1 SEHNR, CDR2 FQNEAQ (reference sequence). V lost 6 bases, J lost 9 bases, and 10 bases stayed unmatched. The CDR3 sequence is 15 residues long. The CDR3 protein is CASSFGQGTGNVLTF. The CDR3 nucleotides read TGTGCCAGCAGTTTCGGACAGGGAACGGGCAACGTCCTGACTTTC.

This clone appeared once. The CDR3 DNA reads TGTGCCAGCAGCTTAGCTTCCCCAGGGGAACTCAGGGTAGATCAGCCCCAGCATTTT. It encodes CASSLASPGELRVDQPQHF. This rearrangement joins TRBV7-9 to TRBJ1-5, with a tentative D call TRBD1 (6 bases). The V end was cut by 0 bases, the J end by 5 bases, with 23 bases between. CDR3 length: 19 residues. Germline V CDR1 and CDR2: SEHNR, FQNEAQ (reference sequence). Based on the CDR3 plus reference TRBV7-9 and TRBJ1-5, the full variable domain is DTGVSQNPRHKITKRGQNVTFRCDPISEHNRLYWYRQTLGQGPEFLTYFQNEAQLEKSRLLSDRFSAERPKGSFSTLEIQRTEQGDSAMYLCASSLASPGELRVDQPQHFGDGTRLSIL.

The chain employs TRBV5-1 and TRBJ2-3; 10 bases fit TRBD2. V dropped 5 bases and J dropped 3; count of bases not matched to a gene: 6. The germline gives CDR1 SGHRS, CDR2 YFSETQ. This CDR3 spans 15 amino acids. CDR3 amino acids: CASRIAGGGTDTQYF. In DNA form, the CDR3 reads TGCGCCAGCAGGATAGCGGGGGGTGGAACAGATACGCAGTATTTT. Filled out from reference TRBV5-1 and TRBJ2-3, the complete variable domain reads KAGVTQTPRYLIKTRGQQVTLSCSPISGHRSVSWYQQTPGQGLQFLFEYFSETQRNKGNFPGRFSGRQFSNSRSEMNVSTLELGDSALYLCASRIAGGGTDTQYFGPGTRLTVL.

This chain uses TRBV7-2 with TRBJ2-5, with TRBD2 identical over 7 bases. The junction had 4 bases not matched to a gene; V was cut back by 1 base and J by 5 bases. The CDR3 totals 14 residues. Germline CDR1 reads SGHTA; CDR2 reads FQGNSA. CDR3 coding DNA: TGTGCCAGCAGCTTAGGACTAGCATCTGAGACCCAGTACTTC. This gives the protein CASSLGLASETQYF.

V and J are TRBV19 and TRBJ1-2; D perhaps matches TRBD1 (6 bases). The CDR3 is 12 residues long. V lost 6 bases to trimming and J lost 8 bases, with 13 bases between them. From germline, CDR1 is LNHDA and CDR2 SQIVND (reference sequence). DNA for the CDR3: TGTGCCAGTAGCTCCAGGGGTGGAGGCTACACCTTC. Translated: CASSSRGGGYTF.

The chain's CDR3 is CASSRLGGGGYNEQFF. The CDR3 DNA reads TGTGCCAGCAGCAGACTCGGCGGGGGGGGATACAATGAGCAGTTCTTC. V usage is TRBV6-6 and J usage is TRBJ2-1; 9 nucleotides match TRBD2. Trimming took 6 bases from V and 4 from J; bases not matched to a gene: 10. This CDR3 is built from 16 residues. Germline loops: CDR1 MNHNY, CDR2 SVGAGI (reference sequence).

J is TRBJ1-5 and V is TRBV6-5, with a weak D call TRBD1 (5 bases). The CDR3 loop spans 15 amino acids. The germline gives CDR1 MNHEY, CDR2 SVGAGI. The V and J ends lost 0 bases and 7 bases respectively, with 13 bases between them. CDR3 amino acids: CASSYSTQGGQPQHF. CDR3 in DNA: TGTGCCAGCAGTTACTCGACTCAGGGAGGCCAGCCCCAGCATTTT.

CDR3 region: CSASWTSGGLTQYF. The CDR3 nucleotides read TGCAGTGCTAGTTGGACTAGCGGGGGGTTGACCCAGTACTTC. The chain recombines TRBV20-1 with TRBJ2-5, with 14 nucleotides matching TRBD2. This CDR3 has 14 residues. V lost 3 bases and J lost 7; bases outside the gene matches: 4. Germline V gives CDR1 DFQATT, CDR2 SNEGSKA (reference sequence).

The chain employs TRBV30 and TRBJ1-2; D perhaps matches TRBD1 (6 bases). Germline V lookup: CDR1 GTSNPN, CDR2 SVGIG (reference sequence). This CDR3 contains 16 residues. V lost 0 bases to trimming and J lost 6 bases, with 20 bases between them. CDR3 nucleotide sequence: TGTGCCTGGAGTGTACAAGGGACAACGAATATAGATGGCTACACCTTC. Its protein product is CAWSVQGTTNIDGYTF.

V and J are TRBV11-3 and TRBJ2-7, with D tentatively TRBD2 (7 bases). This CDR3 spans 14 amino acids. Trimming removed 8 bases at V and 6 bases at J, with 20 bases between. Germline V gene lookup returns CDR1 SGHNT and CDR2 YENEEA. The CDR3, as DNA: TGTGCCAGCTCCCTGATACCGGGGGGCAGCGAGCAGTACTTC. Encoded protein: CASSLIPGGSEQYF.

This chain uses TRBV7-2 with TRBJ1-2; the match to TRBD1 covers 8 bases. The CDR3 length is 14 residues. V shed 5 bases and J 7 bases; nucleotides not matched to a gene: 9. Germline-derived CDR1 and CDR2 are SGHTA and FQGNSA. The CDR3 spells CASSTGQGVSGYTF. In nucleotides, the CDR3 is TGTGCCAGCAGCACCGGACAGGGAGTTAGTGGCTACACCTTC.

The CDR3 DNA reads as TGTGCCAGCAGCTTAGGGGACCCCGGGGAGGGTTCACCCCTCCACTTT. As protein: CASSLGDPGEGSPLHF. The chain employs TRBV7-6 and TRBJ1-6, with D possibly TRBD1 on 5 matching bases. The CDR3 sequence is 16 residues long. Deletions cut 1 base from V and 9 bases from J, with 16 bases between. Germline CDR1 is SGHVS and CDR2 is FNYEAQ. Based on the CDR3 plus reference TRBV7-6 and TRBJ1-6, the full variable domain is GAGVSQSPRYKVTKRGQDVALRCDPISGHVSLYWYRQALGQGPEFLTYFNYEAQQDKSGLPNDRFSAERPEGSISTLTIQRTEQRDSAMYRCASSLGDPGEGSPLHFGNGTRLTVT.

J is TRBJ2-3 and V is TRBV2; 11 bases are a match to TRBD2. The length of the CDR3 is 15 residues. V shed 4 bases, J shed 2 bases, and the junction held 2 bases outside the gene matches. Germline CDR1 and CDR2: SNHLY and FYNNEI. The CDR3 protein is CASSVAGGPTDTQYF. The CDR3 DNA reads TGTGCCAGCAGTGTAGCGGGAGGGCCCACAGATACGCAGTATTTT.